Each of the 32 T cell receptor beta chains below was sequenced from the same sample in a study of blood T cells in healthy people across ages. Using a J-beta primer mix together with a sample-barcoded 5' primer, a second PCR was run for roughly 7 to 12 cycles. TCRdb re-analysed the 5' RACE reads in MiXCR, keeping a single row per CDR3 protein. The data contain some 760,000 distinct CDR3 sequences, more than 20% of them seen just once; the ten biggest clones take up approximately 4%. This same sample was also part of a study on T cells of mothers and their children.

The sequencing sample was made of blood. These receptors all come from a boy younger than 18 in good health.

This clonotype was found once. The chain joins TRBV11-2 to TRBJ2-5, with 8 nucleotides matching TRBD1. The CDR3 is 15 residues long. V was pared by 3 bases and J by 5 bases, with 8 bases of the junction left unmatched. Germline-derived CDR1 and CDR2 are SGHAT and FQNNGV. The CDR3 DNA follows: TGTGCCAGCAGCTTCACAGGACAGGGACGCGAGACCCAGTACTTC. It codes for CASSFTGQGRETQYF.

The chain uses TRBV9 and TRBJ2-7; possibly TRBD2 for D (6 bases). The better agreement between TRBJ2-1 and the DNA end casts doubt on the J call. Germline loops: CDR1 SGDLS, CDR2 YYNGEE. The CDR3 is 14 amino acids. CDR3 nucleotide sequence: TGTGCCAGCAGCGTAGGGGGCGGGGACAATGAGCAGTTCTTC. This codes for CASSVGGGDNEQFF.

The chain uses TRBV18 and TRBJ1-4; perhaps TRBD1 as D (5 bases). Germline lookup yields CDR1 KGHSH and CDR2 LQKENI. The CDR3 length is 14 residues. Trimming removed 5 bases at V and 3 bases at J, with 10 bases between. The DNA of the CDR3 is TGTGCCAGCTCAGGGGGAGGATCTAATGAAAAACTGTTTTTT. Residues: CASSGGGSNEKLFF.

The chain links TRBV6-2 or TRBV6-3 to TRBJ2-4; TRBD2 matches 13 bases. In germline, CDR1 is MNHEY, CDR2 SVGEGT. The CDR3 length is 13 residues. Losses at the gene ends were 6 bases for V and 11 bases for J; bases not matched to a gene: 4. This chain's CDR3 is CASSLGLAGVQYF. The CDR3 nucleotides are TGTGCCAGCAGCCTAGGACTAGCGGGAGTTCAGTACTTC.

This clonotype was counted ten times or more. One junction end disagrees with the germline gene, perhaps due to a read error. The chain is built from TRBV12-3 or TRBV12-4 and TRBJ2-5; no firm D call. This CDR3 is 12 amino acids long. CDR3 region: CASSQVVETQYF. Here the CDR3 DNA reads TGCGCCAGCAGCCAAGTTGTAGAGACCCAGTACTTC.

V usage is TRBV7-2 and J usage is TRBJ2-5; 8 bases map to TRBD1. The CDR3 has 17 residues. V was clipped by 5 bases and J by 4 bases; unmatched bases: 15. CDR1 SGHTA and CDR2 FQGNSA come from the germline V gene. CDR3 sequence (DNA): TGTGCCAGCAGCCCAACCCGACCCAGGGGGCGAGGAGAGACCCAGTACTTC. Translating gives CASSPTRPRGRGETQYF.

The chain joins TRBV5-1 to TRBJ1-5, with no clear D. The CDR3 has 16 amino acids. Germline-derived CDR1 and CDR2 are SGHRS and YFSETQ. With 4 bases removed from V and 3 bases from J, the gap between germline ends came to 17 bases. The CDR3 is CASSRSPMGSNQPQHF. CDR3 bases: TGCGCCAGCAGCCGGAGTCCTATGGGGTCCAATCAGCCCCAGCATTTT.

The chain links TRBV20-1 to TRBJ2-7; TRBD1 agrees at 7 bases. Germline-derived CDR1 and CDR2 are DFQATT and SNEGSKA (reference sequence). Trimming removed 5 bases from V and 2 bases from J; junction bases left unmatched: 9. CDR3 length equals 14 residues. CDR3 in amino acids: CSAYPIQGTYEQYF. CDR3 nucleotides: TGCAGTGCTTACCCAATACAGGGGACCTACGAGCAGTACTTC.

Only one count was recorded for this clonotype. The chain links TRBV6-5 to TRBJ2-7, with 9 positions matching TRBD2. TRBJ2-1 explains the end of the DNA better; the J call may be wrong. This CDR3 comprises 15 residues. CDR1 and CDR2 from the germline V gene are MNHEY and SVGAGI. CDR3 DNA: TGTGCCAGCAGTTACGGGGGACTAGCTCGGAATGAGCAGTTCTTC. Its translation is CASSYGGLARNEQFF.

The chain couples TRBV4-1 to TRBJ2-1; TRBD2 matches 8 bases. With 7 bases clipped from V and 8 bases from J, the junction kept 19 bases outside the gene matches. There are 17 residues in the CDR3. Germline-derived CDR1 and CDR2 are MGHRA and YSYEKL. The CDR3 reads CASTAQGMGTSFHEQFF. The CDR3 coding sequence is TGCGCCAGCACCGCCCAGGGAATGGGGACTAGTTTCCATGAGCAGTTCTTC.

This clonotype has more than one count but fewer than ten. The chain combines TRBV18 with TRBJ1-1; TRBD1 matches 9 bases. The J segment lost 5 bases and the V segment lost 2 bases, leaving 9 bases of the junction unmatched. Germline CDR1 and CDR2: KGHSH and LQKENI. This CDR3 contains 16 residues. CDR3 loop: CASSPAQGQGMTEAFF. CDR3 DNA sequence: TGTGCCAGCTCACCAGCCCAGGGACAGGGTATGACTGAAGCTTTCTTT. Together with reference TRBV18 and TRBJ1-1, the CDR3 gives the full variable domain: NAGVMQNPRHLVRRRGQEARLRCSPMKGHSHVYWYRQLPEEGLKFMVYLQKENIIDESGMPKERFSAEFPKEGPSILRIQQVVRGDSAAYFCASSPAQGQGMTEAFFGQGTRLTVV.

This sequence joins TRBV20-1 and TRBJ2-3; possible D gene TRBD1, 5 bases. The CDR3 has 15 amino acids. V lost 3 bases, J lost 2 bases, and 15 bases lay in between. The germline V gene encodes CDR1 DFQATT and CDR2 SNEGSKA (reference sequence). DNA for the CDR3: TGCAGTGCTAGTGATTTGGACACTTACACAGATACGCAGTATTTT. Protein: CSASDLDTYTDTQYF.

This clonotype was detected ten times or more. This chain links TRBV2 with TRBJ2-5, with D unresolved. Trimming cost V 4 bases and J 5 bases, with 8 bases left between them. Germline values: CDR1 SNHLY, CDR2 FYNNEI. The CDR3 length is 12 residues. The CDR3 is CASSVGAETQYF. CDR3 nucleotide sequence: TGTGCCAGCAGTGTGGGTGCGGAGACCCAGTACTTC.

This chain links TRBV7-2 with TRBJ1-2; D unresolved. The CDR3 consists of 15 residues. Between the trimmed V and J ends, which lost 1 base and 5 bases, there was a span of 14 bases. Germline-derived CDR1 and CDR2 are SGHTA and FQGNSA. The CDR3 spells CASSLGVQRTYGYTF. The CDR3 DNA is TGTGCCAGCAGCTTAGGAGTCCAACGGACTTATGGCTACACCTTC.

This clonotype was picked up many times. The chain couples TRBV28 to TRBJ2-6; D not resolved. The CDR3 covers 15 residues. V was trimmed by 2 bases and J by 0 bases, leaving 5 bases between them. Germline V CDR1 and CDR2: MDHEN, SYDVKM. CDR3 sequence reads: CASSLPSSGANVLTF. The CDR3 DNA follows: TGTGCCAGCAGTTTACCCAGCTCTGGGGCCAACGTCCTGACTTTC.

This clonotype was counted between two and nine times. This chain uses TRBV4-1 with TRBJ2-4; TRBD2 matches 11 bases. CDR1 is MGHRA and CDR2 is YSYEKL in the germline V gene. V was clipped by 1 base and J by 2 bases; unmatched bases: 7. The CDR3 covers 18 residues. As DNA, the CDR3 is TGCGCCAGCAGCCAAGGGACACTAGCGGGAGATCCCAAAAACATTCAGTACTTC. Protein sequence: CASSQGTLAGDPKNIQYF.

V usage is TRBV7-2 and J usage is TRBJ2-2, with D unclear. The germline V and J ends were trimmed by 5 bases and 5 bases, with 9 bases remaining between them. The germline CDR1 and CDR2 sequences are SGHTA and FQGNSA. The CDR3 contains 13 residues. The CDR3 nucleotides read TGTGCCAGCAGCAGCTTCGTAACCGGGGAGCTGTTTTTT. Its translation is CASSSFVTGELFF. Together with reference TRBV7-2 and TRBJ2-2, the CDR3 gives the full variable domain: GAGVSQSPSNKVTEKGKDVELRCDPISGHTALYWYRQSLGQGLEFLIYFQGNSAPDKSGLPSDRFSAERTGGSVSTLTIQRTQQEDSAVYLCASSSFVTGELFFGEGSRLTVL.

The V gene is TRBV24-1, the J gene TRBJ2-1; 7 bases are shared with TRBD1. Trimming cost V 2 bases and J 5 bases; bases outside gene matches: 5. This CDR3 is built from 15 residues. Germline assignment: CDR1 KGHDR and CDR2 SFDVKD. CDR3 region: CATSDWETGNNEQFF. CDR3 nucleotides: TGTGCCACCAGTGATTGGGAGACAGGGAACAATGAGCAGTTCTTC.

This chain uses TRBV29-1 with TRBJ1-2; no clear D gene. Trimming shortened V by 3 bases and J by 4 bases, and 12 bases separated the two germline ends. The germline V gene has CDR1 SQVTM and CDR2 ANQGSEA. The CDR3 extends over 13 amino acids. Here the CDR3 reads CSVDVQPFYGYTF. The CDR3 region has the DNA TGCAGCGTTGATGTCCAGCCCTTCTATGGCTACACCTTC.

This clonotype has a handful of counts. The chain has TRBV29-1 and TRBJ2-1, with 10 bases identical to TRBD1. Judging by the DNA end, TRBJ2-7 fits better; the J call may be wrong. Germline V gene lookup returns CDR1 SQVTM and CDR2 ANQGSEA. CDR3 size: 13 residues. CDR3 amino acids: CSVEEDRGNEQYF. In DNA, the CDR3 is TGCAGCGTTGAGGAGGACAGGGGGAACGAGCAGTACTTC.

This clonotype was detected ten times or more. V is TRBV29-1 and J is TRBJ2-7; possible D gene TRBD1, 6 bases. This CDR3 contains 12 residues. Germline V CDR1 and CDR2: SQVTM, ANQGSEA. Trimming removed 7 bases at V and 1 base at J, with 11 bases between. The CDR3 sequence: CSARQGSYEQYF. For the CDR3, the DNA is TGCAGCGCGCGCCAGGGGTCCTACGAGCAGTACTTC.

The CDR3 nucleotides are TGTGCCAGCAGCTTAGAAGACAGACGCACAGATACGCAGTATTTT. It codes for CASSLEDRRTDTQYF. The chain combines TRBV7-2 with TRBJ2-3; a possible D gene is TRBD1 (5 bases). V was trimmed by 1 base and J by 1 base, leaving 9 bases between them. The CDR3 runs 15 residues. CDR1 is SGHTA and CDR2 is FQGNSA in the germline V gene. The variable domain in full, with the rest retrieved from reference TRBV7-2 and TRBJ2-3, is GAGVSQSPSNKVTEKGKDVELRCDPISGHTALYWYRQSLGQGLEFLIYFQGNSAPDKSGLPSDRFSAERTGGSVSTLTIQRTQQEDSAVYLCASSLEDRRTDTQYFGPGTRLTVL.

The CDR3 bases are TGCGCCAGCAGCTTGCAGGGACTAGCGACCACAGATACGCAGTATTTT. Encoded protein: CASSLQGLATTDTQYF. The rearrangement uses TRBV5-1 and TRBJ2-3; 10 bases align to TRBD2. The CDR3 spans 16 residues. The V gene end was trimmed by 1 base and the J gene end by 2 bases; junction bases not matched to a gene: 4. Germline V gives CDR1 SGHRS, CDR2 YFSETQ.

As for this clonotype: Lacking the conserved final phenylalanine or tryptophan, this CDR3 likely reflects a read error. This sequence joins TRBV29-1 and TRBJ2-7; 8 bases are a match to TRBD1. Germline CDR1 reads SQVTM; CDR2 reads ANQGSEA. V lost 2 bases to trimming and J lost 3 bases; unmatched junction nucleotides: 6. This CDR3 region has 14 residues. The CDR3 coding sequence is TGCAGCGTTGAAACGGCAGGGGGCAGCTACGAGCAGTACCTC. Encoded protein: CSVETAGGSYEQYL.

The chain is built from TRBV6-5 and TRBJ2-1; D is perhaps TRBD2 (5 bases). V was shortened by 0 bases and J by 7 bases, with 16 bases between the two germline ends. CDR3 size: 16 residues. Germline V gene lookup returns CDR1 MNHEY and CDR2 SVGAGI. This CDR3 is CASSYSTGMGFNEQFF. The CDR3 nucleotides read TGTGCCAGCAGTTACTCGACGGGGATGGGGTTTAATGAGCAGTTCTTC.

CDR3 residues: CASGPTGGYGEAFF. The CDR3 DNA sequence: TGTGCTAGTGGGCCCACAGGGGGCTACGGGGAAGCTTTCTTT. The chain couples TRBV12-5 to TRBJ1-1; 9 bases agree with TRBD1. This CDR3 has 14 residues. Germline V lookup: CDR1 LGHNT, CDR2 FRNRAP. Unmatched junction bases numbered 10, after V lost 6 bases and J lost 8 bases.

The DNA of the CDR3 is TGCAGTACTGCTCCGCGGGCATTTGAGACCCAGTACTTC. Translated, it gives CSTAPRAFETQYF. The V call is TRBV20-1, the J call TRBJ2-5; the D gene is possibly TRBD2 (5 bases). CDR1 and CDR2 (germline): DFQATT, SNEGSKA (reference sequence). V was pared by 8 bases and J by 5 bases, with 18 bases between. CDR3 size: 13 residues.

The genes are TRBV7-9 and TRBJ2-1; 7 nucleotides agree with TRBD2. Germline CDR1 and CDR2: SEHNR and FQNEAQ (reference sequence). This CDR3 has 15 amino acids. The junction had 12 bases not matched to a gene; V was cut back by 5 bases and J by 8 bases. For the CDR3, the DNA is TGTGCCAGCAGCCAAGCGACCCTAGCGGCGGATGAGCAGTTCTTC. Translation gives CASSQATLAADEQFF.

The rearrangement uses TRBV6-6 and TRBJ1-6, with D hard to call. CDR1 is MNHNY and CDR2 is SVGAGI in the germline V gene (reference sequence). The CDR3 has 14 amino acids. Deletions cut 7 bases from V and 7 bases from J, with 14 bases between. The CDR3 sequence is CASTPVSGNSPLHF. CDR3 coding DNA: TGTGCCAGCACCCCAGTCTCTGGAAATTCACCCCTCCACTTT.

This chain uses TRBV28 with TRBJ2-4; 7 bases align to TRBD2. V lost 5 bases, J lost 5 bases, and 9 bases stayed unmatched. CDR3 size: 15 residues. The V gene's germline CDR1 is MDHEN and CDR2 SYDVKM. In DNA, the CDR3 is TGTGCCAGCAGTGATTCCGGGACTACCGAAAACATTCAGTACTTC. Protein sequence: CASSDSGTTENIQYF.

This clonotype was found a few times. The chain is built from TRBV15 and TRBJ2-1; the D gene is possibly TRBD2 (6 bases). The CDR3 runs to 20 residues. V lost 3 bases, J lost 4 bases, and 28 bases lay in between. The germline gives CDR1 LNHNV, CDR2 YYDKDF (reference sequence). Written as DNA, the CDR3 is TGTGCCACCAGCAGCACGGGGGAGGACGCGACCGAGGGTCCTTACAATGAGCAGTTCTTC. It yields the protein CATSSTGEDATEGPYNEQFF.

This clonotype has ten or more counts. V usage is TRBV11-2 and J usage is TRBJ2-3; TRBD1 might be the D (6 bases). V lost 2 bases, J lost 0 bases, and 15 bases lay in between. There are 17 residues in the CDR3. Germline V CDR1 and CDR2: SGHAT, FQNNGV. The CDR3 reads CASSLRSSRGSTDTQYF. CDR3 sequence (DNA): TGTGCCAGCAGCTTACGCTCCTCGAGGGGGAGCACAGATACGCAGTATTTT.